The T cell receptor beta chain described here comes from a study of patients and donors after allogeneic stem cell transplantation. MiXCR, run by TCRdb on the RT-PCR reads, gives a single entry per CDR3 protein. This repertoire shows roughly 230,000 distinct CDR3 sequences, around an eighth found once; its top ten account for approximately 10%. Germline CDR1 SGHRS, CDR2 YFSETQ. The CDR3 is 13 amino acids. Trimming took off 5 bases at V and 7 bases at J, with 16 bases between the two ends. The source of this sequence is a human donor who was either an allogeneic HSCT recipient or a stem cell or donor lymphocyte infusion donor (not recorded which). It is not recorded whose cells these are; they may come from a transplant donor. The chain carries TRBV5-1 and TRBJ2-7, with no clear D. The specimen sequenced was blood, either unsorted or a sorted T cell fraction (not recorded which). CDR3 DNA: TGCGCCAGCAGTCCCAAGCCCCAATGGGAGCAGTACTTC. It yields the protein CASSPKPQWEQYF.